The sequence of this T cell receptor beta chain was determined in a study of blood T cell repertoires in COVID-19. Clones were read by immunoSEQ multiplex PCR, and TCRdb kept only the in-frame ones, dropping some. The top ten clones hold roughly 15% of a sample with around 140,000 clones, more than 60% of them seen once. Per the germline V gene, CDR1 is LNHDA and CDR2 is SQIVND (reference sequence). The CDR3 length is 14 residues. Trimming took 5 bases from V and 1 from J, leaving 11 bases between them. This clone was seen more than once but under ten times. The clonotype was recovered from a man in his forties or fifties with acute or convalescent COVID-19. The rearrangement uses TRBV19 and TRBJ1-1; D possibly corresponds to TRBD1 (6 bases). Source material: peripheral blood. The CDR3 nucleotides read TGTGCCAGTAGTCTACTGGGACAGAACACTGAAGCTTTCTTT. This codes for CASSLLGQNTEAFF.